Below, 12 T cell receptor beta chains from the same sample are listed, as sequenced in a study of T cells in Graves' hyperthyroidism and ophthalmopathy. Amplification of TCR beta CDR3 regions used RNA as the template. A first-round RT-PCR of the TCR CDR3 used the HTBI primer set. From the multiplex PCR reads, TCRdb called clonotypes with MiXCR, one entry per CDR3 protein. The sample lists over 250,000 distinct CDR3 sequences; roughly an eighth were seen once. Sequenced material: blood. These receptors came from a woman in her 40s with Graves' ophthalmopathy.

Ten or more counts support this clonotype. The rearrangement links TRBV28 to TRBJ2-7; 8 bases map to TRBD1. Germline V CDR1 and CDR2: MDHEN, SYDVKM. The CDR3 extends over 16 amino acids. V trimming: 6 bases; J trimming: 1 base; junction bases outside the gene matches: 11. CDR3 sequence (DNA): TGTGCCAGCAGCCGAATTGGGACAGGAATTTCCTACGAGCAGTACTTC. It encodes CASSRIGTGISYEQYF.

The rearrangement uses TRBV6-4 and TRBJ1-1; D might be TRBD1 (5 bases). The CDR3 consists of 13 residues. Germline CDR1 and CDR2: MRHNA and SNTAGT. V shed 7 bases and J shed 2 bases, with 11 bases lying between them. The CDR3 DNA reads TGTGCCAGCACCTCAGGGCTTAACACTGAAGCTTTCTTT. It encodes CASTSGLNTEAFF.

This chain uses TRBV18 with TRBJ1-1; D is possibly TRBD1 (6 bases). The CDR3 has 16 residues. The germline V and J ends were trimmed by 3 bases and 6 bases, with 20 bases remaining between them. CDR1 and CDR2 (germline): KGHSH, LQKENI. The CDR3 coding sequence is TGTGCCAGCTCACCCCAACCTCAGGGGATTAGGGCTGAAGCTTTCTTT. Encoded protein: CASSPQPQGIRAEAFF.

Note on this clonotype: One end of the junction is discordant with germline, which a read error may explain. This chain joins TRBV19 and TRBJ1-2, with TRBD1 matching over 8 bases. This CDR3 contains 17 residues. CDR1 and CDR2 (germline): LNHDA, SQIVND (reference sequence). CDR3 amino acids: CASAQVAGGLHPYGYTF. Here the CDR3 DNA reads TGTGCCAGCGCGCAGGTGGCAGGGGGCTTACACCCCTATGGTTACACCTTC.

In this sample, this clonotype turned up many times. The J gene is TRBJ2-5, the V gene TRBV20-1; no firm D call. The germline gives CDR1 DFQATT, CDR2 SNEGSKA (reference sequence). The CDR3 runs to 15 residues. V gave up 3 bases and J gave up 1 base, with 15 bases separating them. The CDR3 nucleotides read TGCAGTGCTAGCGCATTGAGTGGGATCCAAGAGACCCAGTACTTC. Translation gives CSASALSGIQETQYF.

This clonotype was seen only a few times. The chain combines TRBV10-3 with TRBJ2-1; 10 nucleotides align to TRBD1. Per germline, CDR1 ENHRY and CDR2 SYGVKD. The CDR3 runs to 17 residues. Losses at the gene ends were 7 bases for V and 7 bases for J; bases not matched to a gene: 16. CDR3: CAITARSGQGSKNEQFF. The CDR3 coding sequence is TGTGCCATCACGGCGCGATCGGGACAGGGGTCGAAAAATGAGCAGTTCTTC.

This clonotype appeared many times. The CDR3, as DNA: TGTGCCAGCAGCTTCAGCGGGGGCCCCCAAGAGACCCAGTACTTC. This gives the protein CASSFSGGPQETQYF. The chain links TRBV13 to TRBJ2-5; 8 bases line up with TRBD2. CDR1 and CDR2 (germline): PRHDT, FYEKMQ (reference sequence). There are 15 residues in the CDR3. J gave up 1 base and V 3 bases, and 4 bases lay outside the gene matches. The full variable domain, completed using reference TRBV13 and TRBJ2-5, is AAGVIQSPRHLIKEKRETATLKCYPIPRHDTVYWYQQGPGQDPQFLISFYEKMQSDKGSIPDRFSAQQFSDYHSELNMSSLELGDSALYFCASSFSGGPQETQYFGPGTRLLVL.

Here the CDR3 DNA reads TGTGCCAGCAGTTTATTTGTGAACACTGAAGCTTTCTTT. Its protein is CASSLFVNTEAFF. J is TRBJ1-1 and V is TRBV27; D not resolved. Germline CDR1 and CDR2: MNHEY and SMNVEV (reference sequence). The V and J ends lost 1 base and 0 bases respectively, with 3 bases between them. This CDR3 contains 13 residues.

This clonotype was picked up a small number of times. The rearrangement uses TRBV9 and TRBJ1-3; D remains ambiguous. Per the germline V gene, CDR1 is SGDLS and CDR2 is YYNGEE. V lost 4 bases to trimming and J lost 0 bases, with 11 bases between them. The CDR3 runs to 15 residues. The CDR3 loop is CASSIRPGSGNTIYF. The CDR3 bases are TGTGCCAGCAGCATCCGACCGGGCTCTGGAAACACCATATATTTT.

The CDR3 sequence: CASTKNPSSYNEQFF. The CDR3 region has the DNA TGTGCCAGCACCAAAAATCCGAGCTCCTACAATGAGCAGTTCTTC. The chain couples TRBV28 to TRBJ2-1, with no clear D. The CDR3 is 15 residues long. V lost 7 bases to trimming and J lost 0 bases, with 13 bases between them. Germline assignment: CDR1 MDHEN and CDR2 SYDVKM.

In this sample, this clonotype turned up a few times. The rearrangement links TRBV7-9 to TRBJ2-3, with D uncertain. The V gene lost 2 bases and the J gene lost 3 bases, with 9 bases spanning the gap. Per germline, CDR1 SEHNR and CDR2 FQNEAQ (reference sequence). The CDR3 contains 14 residues. The CDR3 nucleotides are TGTGCCAGCAGCTTAAGCCATTGGACAGATACGCAGTATTTT. This gives the protein CASSLSHWTDTQYF.

The chain is built from TRBV18 and TRBJ2-3; TRBD2 might be the D (6 bases). The CDR3 totals 15 residues. From germline, CDR1 is KGHSH and CDR2 LQKENI. V shed 0 bases and J shed 7 bases, with 14 bases lying between them. Written as DNA, the CDR3 is TGTGCCAGCTCACCACCGGGCCGGGAGAGGCATACGCAGTATTTT. Protein: CASSPPGRERHTQYF.